This TCR beta chain was obtained from a study of neoadjuvant anti-PD-1 for oral cavity cancer. Trimming left V 3 bases short and J 7 bases short, with 10 bases between. The CDR3 extends over 14 amino acids. The V gene's germline CDR1 is SGHTA and CDR2 FQGNSA. Profiling relied on immunoSEQ multiplex PCR, and the TCRdb table lists in-frame clones only, not all of them. The repertoire holds more than 12,000 clones, with around 40% as singletons. The time point was: after neoadjuvant nivolumab, at surgical resection. This clone was observed a handful of times. Antigen specificity is unknown. Overall study findings and caveats: Post-treatment tumors with larger preexisting clones showed more shrinkage.

The sequences come from tumor tissue, collected after nivolumab (anti-PD-1) treatment. This TCR was recovered from a person between 35 and 79 years old with oral cavity squamous cell carcinoma. J is TRBJ1-6 and V is TRBV7-2; tentative D call: TRBD1 (5 bases). DNA of the CDR3: TGTGCCAGCAGCTTTGGGGGGATGAATTCACCCCTCCACTTT. This translates into CASSFGGMNSPLHF.